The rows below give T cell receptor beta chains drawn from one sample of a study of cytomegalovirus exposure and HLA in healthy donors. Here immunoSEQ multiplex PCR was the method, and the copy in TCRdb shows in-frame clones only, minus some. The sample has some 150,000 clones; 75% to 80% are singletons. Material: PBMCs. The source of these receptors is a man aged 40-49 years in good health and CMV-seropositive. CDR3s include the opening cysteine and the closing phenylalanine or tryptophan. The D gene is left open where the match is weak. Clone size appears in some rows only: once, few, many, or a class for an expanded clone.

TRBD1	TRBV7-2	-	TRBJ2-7	CASSTGQGAYEQYF	TGTGCCAGCAGCACCGGACAGGGGGCCTACGAGCAGTACTTC
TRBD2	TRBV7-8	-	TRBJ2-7	CASSLARGLAGHYEQYF	TGTGCCAGCAGCTTAGCGAGGGGACTAGCGGGACACTACGAGCAGTACTTC
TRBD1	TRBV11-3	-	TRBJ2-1	CASSSGTVYNEQFF	TGTGCCAGCAGCTCCGGGACAGTCTACAATGAGCAGTTCTTC
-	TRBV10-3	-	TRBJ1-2	CAIRREDYGYTF	TGTGCCATCCGGAGGGAAGACTATGGCTACACCTTC
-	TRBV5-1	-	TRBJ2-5	CASSPEAQETQYF	TGCGCCAGCAGCCCGGAGGCCCAAGAGACCCAGTACTTC
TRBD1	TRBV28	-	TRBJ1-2	CASSPGHTGTGRYGYTF	TGTGCCAGCAGCCCAGGCCATACGGGGACAGGGAGATATGGCTACACCTTC
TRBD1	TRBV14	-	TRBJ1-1	CATSTGGANTEAFF	TGTGCCACCTCGACAGGGGGCGCGAACACTGAAGCTTTCTTT
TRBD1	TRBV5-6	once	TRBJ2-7	CASSSDRGFYEQYF	TGTGCCAGCAGCTCGGACAGGGGGTTTTACGAGCAGTACTTC
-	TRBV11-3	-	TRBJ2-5	CASSLPSSQETQYF	TGTGCCAGCAGCCTACCATCGTCCCAAGAGACCCAGTACTTC
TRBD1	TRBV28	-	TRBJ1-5	CASSLGQGRQPQHF	TGTGCCAGCAGTTTGGGACAGGGAAGGCAGCCCCAGCATTTT
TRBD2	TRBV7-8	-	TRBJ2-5	CASRTLAGVIGETQYF	TGTGCCAGCAGGACACTAGCGGGAGTAATTGGGGAGACCCAGTACTTC
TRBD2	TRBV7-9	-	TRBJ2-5	CASSLGLAGVETQYF	TGTGCCAGCAGCTTAGGACTAGCGGGTGTAGAGACCCAGTACTTC
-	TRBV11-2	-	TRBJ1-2	CASSLANSGYTF	TGTGCCAGCAGCTTAGCCAATAGCGGCTACACCTTC
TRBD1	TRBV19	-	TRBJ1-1	CASSPLKGAGGLNTEAFF	TGTGCCAGTAGTCCCCTCAAGGGGGCAGGGGGCCTGAACACTGAAGCTTTCTTT
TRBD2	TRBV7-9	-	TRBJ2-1	CASSFSWGASGREHNEQFF	TGTGCCAGCAGCTTTAGCTGGGGGGCTAGCGGGAGGGAACACAATGAGCAGTTCTTC
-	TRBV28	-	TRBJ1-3	CASSLPGISGNTIYF	TGTGCCAGCAGTTTACCAGGGATATCAGGAAACACCATATATTTT
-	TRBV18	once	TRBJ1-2	CASSPGGIDYGYTF	TGTGCCAGCTCACCCGGAGGTATTGACTATGGCTACACCTTC
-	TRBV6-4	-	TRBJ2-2	CASSHQENTGELFF	TGTGCCAGCAGTCACCAGGAGAACACCGGGGAGCTGTTTTTT
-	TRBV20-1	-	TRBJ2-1	CSARAGSEQFF	TGCAGTGCTAGGGCCGGGAGTGAGCAGTTCTTC
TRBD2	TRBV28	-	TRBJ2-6	CASTSGGVGANVLTF	TGTGCCAGCACCTCGGGAGGGGTTGGGGCCAACGTCCTGACTTTC
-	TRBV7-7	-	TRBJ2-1	CASSRGVSYNEQFF	TGTGCCAGCAGCCGCGGGGTCTCCTACAATGAGCAGTTCTTC
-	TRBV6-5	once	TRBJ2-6	CASSYEGSSGANVLTF	TGTGCCAGCAGTTACGAAGGGAGCTCTGGGGCCAACGTCCTGACTTTC
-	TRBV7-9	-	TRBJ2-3	CASSLGLGPQGDTQYF	TGTGCCAGCAGCTTAGGATTGGGACCACAGGGCGATACGCAGTATTTT
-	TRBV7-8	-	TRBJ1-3	CASSSAGGGTVKGLGGNTIYF	TGTGCCAGCAGCTCGGCCGGTGGGGGCACGGTAAAGGGATTAGGGGGAAACACCATATATTTT
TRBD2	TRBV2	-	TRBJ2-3	CASSESKREGLDTQYF	TGTGCCAGCAGTGAGAGTAAGCGGGAGGGCTTAGATACGCAGTATTTT
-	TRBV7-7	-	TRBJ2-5	CASSLARSVQETQYF	TGTGCCAGCAGCTTAGCGCGGTCAGTGCAAGAGACCCAGTACTTC
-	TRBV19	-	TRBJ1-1	CASSFRLEAFF	TGTGCCAGTAGTTTCCGACTGGAAGCTTTCTTT
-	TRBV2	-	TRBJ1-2	CASSEVGVNYGYTF	TGTGCCAGCAGTGAAGTAGGGGTAAACTATGGCTACACCTTC
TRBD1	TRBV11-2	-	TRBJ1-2	CASRRTGEYGYTF	TGTGCCAGCAGACGGACAGGGGAGTATGGCTACACCTTC
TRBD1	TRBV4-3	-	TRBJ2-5	CASSHPGQGETQYF	TGCGCCAGCAGCCACCCCGGACAGGGAGAGACCCAGTACTTC
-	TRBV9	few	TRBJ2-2	CASSVALINTGELFF	TGTGCCAGCAGCGTCGCTCTAATCAACACCGGGGAGCTGTTTTTT
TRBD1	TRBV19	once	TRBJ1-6	CDWDRENSPLHF	TGTGATTGGGACAGAGAGAATTCACCCCTCCACTTT
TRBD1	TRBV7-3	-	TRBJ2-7	CASSADRGGEQYF	TGTGCCAGCAGCGCGGACAGGGGAGGCGAGCAGTACTTC
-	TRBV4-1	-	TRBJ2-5	CASSQDWQGRVEQYF	TGCGCCAGCAGCCAAGATTGGCAGGGCCGGGTGGAGCAGTACTTC
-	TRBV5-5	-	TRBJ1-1	CASSWQGHTEAFF	TGTGCCAGCAGTTGGCAGGGGCACACTGAAGCTTTCTTT
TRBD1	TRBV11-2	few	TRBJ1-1	CASSDDRGSTEAFF	TGTGCCAGCAGCGATGACAGGGGGAGCACTGAAGCTTTCTTT
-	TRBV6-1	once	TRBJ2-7	CASSEPSRRAYEQYF	TGTGCCAGCAGTGAACCCTCCCGTAGAGCCTACGAGCAGTACTTC
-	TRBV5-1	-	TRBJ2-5	CASSQGSLGQTQYF	TGCGCCAGCAGCCAGGGTTCCCTGGGACAAACCCAGTACTTC
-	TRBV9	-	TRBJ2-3	CASSAGNTQYF	TGTGCCAGCAGCGCCGGTAATACGCAGTATTTT
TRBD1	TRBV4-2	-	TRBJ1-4	CASSQDRFLRGGTSNEKLFF	TGTGCCAGCAGCCAAGATAGGTTCCTCCGAGGGGGCACATCTAATGAAAAACTGTTTTTT
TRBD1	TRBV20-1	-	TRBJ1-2	CSAIGQGSYTF	TGCAGTGCCATCGGACAGGGCAGCTACACCTTC
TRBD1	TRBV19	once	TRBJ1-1	CASLDRGSNTEAFF	TGTGCCAGTCTCGACAGGGGATCGAACACTGAAGCTTTCTTT
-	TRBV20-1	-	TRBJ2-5	CSAALRETQYF	TGCAGTGCAGCCCTCCGGGAGACCCAGTACTTC
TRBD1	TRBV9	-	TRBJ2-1	CASSVVGDRVTYNEQFF	TGTGCCAGCAGCGTAGTCGGGGACAGGGTCACCTACAATGAGCAGTTCTTC
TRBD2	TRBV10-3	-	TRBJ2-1	CAISESEGLGSDGEQFF	TGTGCCATCAGTGAAAGTGAAGGACTAGGGTCCGACGGTGAGCAGTTCTTC
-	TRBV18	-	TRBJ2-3	CASSPTTGRADTQYF	TGTGCCAGCTCACCTACGACAGGTCGAGCAGATACGCAGTATTTT
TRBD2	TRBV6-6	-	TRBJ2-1	CASSFTSGTDEQFF	TGTGCCAGCAGTTTTACTAGCGGGACTGATGAGCAGTTCTTC
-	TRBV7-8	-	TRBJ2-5	CASSLERGRGRQETQYF	TGTGCCAGCAGCTTAGAAAGGGGGAGGGGGAGGCAAGAGACCCAGTACTTC
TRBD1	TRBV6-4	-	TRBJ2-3	CASSDVTGGTDTQYF	TGTGCCAGCAGTGACGTGACAGGGGGCACAGATACGCAGTATTTT
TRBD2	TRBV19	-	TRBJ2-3	CASSQTSGRLNTQYF	TGTGCCAGTAGTCAGACTAGCGGGAGGTTGAATACGCAGTATTTT
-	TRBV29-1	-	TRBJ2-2	CSVGRAPTGELFF	TGCAGCGTAGGGCGGGCCCCCACCGGGGAGCTGTTTTTT
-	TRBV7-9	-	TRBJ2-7	CSSSLVAGANYEQYF	TGTTCCAGCAGCTTAGTCGCAGGGGCGAACTACGAGCAGTACTTC
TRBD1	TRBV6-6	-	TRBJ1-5	CASSGQGRNQPQHF	TGTGCCAGCAGTGGACAGGGGAGAAATCAGCCCCAGCATTTT